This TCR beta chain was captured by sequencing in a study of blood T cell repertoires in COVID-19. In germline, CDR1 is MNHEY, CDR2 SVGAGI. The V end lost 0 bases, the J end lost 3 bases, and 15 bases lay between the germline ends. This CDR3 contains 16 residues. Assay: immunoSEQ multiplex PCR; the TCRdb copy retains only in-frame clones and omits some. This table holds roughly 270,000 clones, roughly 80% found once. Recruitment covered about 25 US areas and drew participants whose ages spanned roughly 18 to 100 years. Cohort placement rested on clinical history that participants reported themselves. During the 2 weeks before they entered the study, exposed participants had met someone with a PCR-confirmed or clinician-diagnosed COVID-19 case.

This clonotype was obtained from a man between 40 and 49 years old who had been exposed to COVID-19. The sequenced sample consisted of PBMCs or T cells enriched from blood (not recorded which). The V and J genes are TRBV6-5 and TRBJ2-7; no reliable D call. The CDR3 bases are TGTGCCAGCAGTTACTCTTCTGCCCAGGCAGGCTACGAGCAGTACTTC. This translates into CASSYSSAQAGYEQYF.